This section outlines one TCR beta chain sequence together with its context. This sample is drawn from a study of blood T cell repertoires in COVID-19. Study overall: The origin of the acute and convalescent COVID-19 samples was the United States, Italy and Spain. Nucleic acid was either cDNA or gDNA, and it came from T cells, B-cell-depleted T cells, or PBMCs.

The authors' processing: Amplification of reference gene primers provided the estimated nucleated cell counts. Clones were read by immunoSEQ multiplex PCR, and TCRdb kept only the in-frame ones, dropping some. That table is the source of V, J and clone size, and D and trimming were worked out from the DNA. The sample lists around 160,000 clones; approximately 83% were seen once. From germline, CDR1 is LGHDT and CDR2 YNNKEL (reference sequence). Trimming took off 1 base at V and 2 bases at J, with 9 bases between the two ends. The CDR3 consists of 14 residues. Seattle patient enrollment occurred during active infection, with longitudinal follow-up thereafter.

The sequence was collected from a woman in her sixties with COVID-19, enrolled during active disease. Sequenced sample: peripheral blood. This rearrangement joins TRBV3-1 (or the pseudogene TRBV3-2) to TRBJ2-7, with D uncertain. The CDR3 DNA reads TGTGCCAGCAGCCAAGGCAGATTGACCTACGAGCAGTACTTC. It specifies CASSQGRLTYEQYF.